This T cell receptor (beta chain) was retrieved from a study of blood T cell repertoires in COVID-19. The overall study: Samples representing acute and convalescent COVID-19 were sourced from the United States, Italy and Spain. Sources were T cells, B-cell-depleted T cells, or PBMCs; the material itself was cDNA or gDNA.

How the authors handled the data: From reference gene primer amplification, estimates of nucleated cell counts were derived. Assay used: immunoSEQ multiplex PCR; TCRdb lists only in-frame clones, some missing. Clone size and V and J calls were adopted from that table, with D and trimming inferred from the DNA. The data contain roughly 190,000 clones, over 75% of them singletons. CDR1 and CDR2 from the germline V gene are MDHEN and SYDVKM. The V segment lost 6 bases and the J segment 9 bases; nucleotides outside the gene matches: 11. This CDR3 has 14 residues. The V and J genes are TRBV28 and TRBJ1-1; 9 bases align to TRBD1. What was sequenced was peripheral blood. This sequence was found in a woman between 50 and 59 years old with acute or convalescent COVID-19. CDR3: CASRKTQDRGKAFF. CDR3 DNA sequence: TGTGCCAGCAGAAAAACGCAGGACAGGGGAAAAGCTTTCTTT.